This TCR beta chain was identified during a study of STAT3 mutations in large granular lymphocyte leukemia (dated by TCRdb to the late 2010s). Notes on the research overall: About half of the T-LGLL patients who underwent longitudinal sequencing carried canonical activating STAT3 mutations. Over half of the T-LGLL patients were given one or more immunosuppressive therapy regimens, and approximately 40% of those treated had a hematologic response. To reconstruct clonal hierarchy and dynamics, serial deep sequencing of TCRbeta CDR3 and STAT3 was performed in patients with T-cell large granular lymphocyte leukemia. On average, sequencing was done at 3 to 4.5 time points per patient, with the number of samplings ranging from 2 to 8. As controls within the study, a couple of patients with natural killer LGL leukemia were also sequenced longitudinally. From an initial cohort of 200 to 250 LGL patients, roughly 17 representative T-LGLL cases were chosen for longitudinal sequencing of TCRbeta and STAT3.

The investigation overall reported the following: Several patients had a dominant TCR clone burden greater than the STAT3 mutant burden, which suggests that the STAT3 mutation arose secondarily within a clone that had already expanded. Every T-LGLL patient showed at least one immunodominant TCRbeta clonotype, and about half showed multiple immunodominant subclonotypes. TCR clonotype switching after therapy was observed in about 35% of the 18 patients, and all newly emerging clones were found to be STAT3 wild type. The linking of therapy response to changes in TCR clonal burden was complicated by variable intervals between samplings and differing treatment regimens. Because codominant clonotypes persisted in some patients, a small but highly pathogenic clone may have been missed. Because no samples were available when a clone first appeared, clonal expansion had to be inferred from samplings taken at other points.

The same DNA, extracted from blood mononuclear cells, served for both the TCR sequencing and the STAT3 sequencing. The CDR3 goes from the cysteine to the phenylalanine over 13 residues. This entry keeps only the CDR3 DNA: 39 bases, framed from base 1. Trimming costs V 3 bases and J 4 bases, and their ends lie 9 bases apart. Sequences KGHSH (CDR1) and LQKENI (CDR2) are obtained from the germline V gene. Worth noting for this clone: Which antigen it targets is not known. No per-base quality is available; no much larger clone lies one base away.

TCRbeta libraries were sequenced on an Illumina MiSeq, averaging roughly 44,000 productive templates per sample. Using multiplex PCR amplification, the immunoSEQ assay generated the TCRbeta CDR3 libraries. The authors' pipeline ran thus. Repertoire diversity was calculated as previously defined, and values close to 0 indicated extremely monoclonal samples. Here the immuneACCESS table is served through TCRdb, limited to in-frame sequences with V and J called. Missing clones are a known gap in these copies; in checked studies unresolved V genes cover under half, and the rest lacks a known reason. That table gives V, J and clone size, and the DNA gave D and trimming. The sample has under 9,500 clones on record, 85% to 90% of them singletons. The leading ten clones occupy approximately 88% of the sample.

Sequenced material: peripheral blood mononuclear cells. The source is a man older than 75 with T-cell large granular lymphocyte leukemia. Some clones in this sample may be carry-over from other donors' samples. The age is the age at diagnosis. The chain couples TRBV18 to TRBJ1-2; TRBD1 is perhaps the D gene, given 5 matching bases. The CDR3 reads CASSPAGPYGYTF. DNA sequence: TGTGCCAGCTCACCGGCGGGGCCCTATGGCTACACCTTC. With all but the CDR3 taken from the reference TRBV18 and TRBJ1-2 genes, the full variable domain is: NAGVMQNPRHLVRRRGQEARLRCSPMKGHSHVYWYRQLPEEGLKFMVYLQKENIIDESGMPKERFSAEFPKEGPSILRIQQVVRGDSAAYFCASSPAGPYGYTFGSGTRLTVV.